This is a list of T cell receptor beta chains from one sample in a study of cytomegalovirus exposure and HLA in healthy donors. Generated by immunoSEQ multiplex PCR, the TCRdb table keeps only in-frame clones and is missing some. The profile covers approximately 150,000 clones, with about 70% appearing a single time and roughly 4.7% taken by the ten largest. Sequenced input: PBMCs. The receptors originated from a man in his 60s in good health and CMV-seronegative. The CDR3 runs from the conserved cysteine through the conserved F or W. Clone size is shown for a subset of rows, as once, few, many or a class of expanded clone.

V gene,clone size,CDR3 protein
TRBV15,.,CATGAASPGNTIYF
TRBV7-2,.,CASSLLDSRLMNTEAFF
TRBV27,few,CASSLEGADWNEQFF
TRBV5-8,.,CASGAWTGGANEQFF
TRBV7-8,few,CASSQWQGASNYGYTF
TRBV7-8,.,CASSFPTSDYSYNEQFF
TRBV5-8,few,CASSGGVRLNTEAFF
TRBV6-1,.,CASRYPGGVQPQHF
TRBV9,.,CASSVFPMGGMNTEAFF
TRBV5-1,.,CASSYGSVNTEAFF
TRBV5-1,.,CASSLWGGQPSYEQYF
TRBV28,.,CASSFFSGREETQYF
TRBV28,.,CASSPVLLAKNIQYF
TRBV4-3,.,CASSQGGSGTDIQYF
TRBV29-1,once,CSVDPGLGPEKFF
TRBV23-1,.,CASIGTGGNYEQYF
TRBV7-3,.,CASSWTSGNNVQYF
TRBV18,.,CASSRDRDSGNTIYF
TRBV15,.,CATSRGGTGTEAFF
TRBV7-3,once,CASSLMVGQGTDTQYF
TRBV7-9,.,CASHTSGSNEQFF
TRBV6-6,once,CASSGTYGNTIYF
TRBV27,.,CASRTRAGDNGYTF
TRBV7-7,.,CASSLEPDTDTQYF
TRBV19,.,CASSIRGSGNQPQHF
TRBV11-2,.,CASSLAPGNSYEQYF
TRBV29-1,.,CSVAAVNTGELFF
TRBV11-2,.,CASSLYPDRGYEQYF
TRBV7-2,.,CASSFESLGRTEAFF
TRBV25-1,.,CASRTDTHYGYTF
TRBV19,few,CASSTPGQLENQPQHF
TRBV11-3,.,CASSLDSGSYNEQFF
TRBV6-5,few,CASSYSSGGPDGELFF
TRBV15,.,CATSSGTGTGELFF
TRBV6-6,.,CASSPRTGYNEQFF
TRBV7-6,.,CASSSGTGGASETQYF
TRBV2,.,CASRGTTYEQYF
TRBV25-1,.,CASESIIRSEQFF
TRBV29-1,few,CSVDGSGFYGYTF